What follows are 21 T cell receptor beta chains derived from one specimen sequenced in a study of T cell repertoires in cytomegalovirus infection. TCRdb ran MiXCR on the reads and lists one entry per CDR3 protein. The table has 630,000 or so distinct CDR3 sequences, 20% to 25% seen once. The source material was CD8+ T cells from PBMCs. These TCRs come from a human donor in good health (CMV status not recorded). Some clones in this sample may be carry-over from other donors' samples.

This clonotype was counted only a few times. J is TRBJ2-2 and V is TRBV29-1; D not certain. The germline CDR1 and CDR2 sequences are SQVTM and ANQGSEA. Trimming left V 7 bases short and J 3 bases short, with 12 bases between. This CDR3 has 13 residues. In nucleotides, the CDR3 is TGCAGCGCGTGCATGAGCGACACCGGGGAGCTGTTTTTT. As protein: CSACMSDTGELFF.

The rearrangement links TRBV5-6 to TRBJ2-7, with D perhaps TRBD2 (5 bases). The length of the CDR3 is 13 residues. Trimming removed 3 bases at V and 1 base at J, with 8 bases between. From germline, CDR1 is SGHDT and CDR2 YYEEEE. The CDR3 DNA sequence: TGTGCCAGCAGCTCCGGGGAGTCCTACGAGCAGTACGTC. It codes for CASSSGESYEQYV.

This clonotype showed up many times. This sequence joins TRBV6-2 or TRBV6-3 and TRBJ2-5; D may be TRBD2 (5 bases). The CDR3 has 17 residues. Trimming took off 2 bases at V and 2 bases at J, with 18 bases between the two ends. Germline loops: CDR1 MNHEY, CDR2 SVGEGT. The CDR3 protein is CASSYNRDYNLQETQYF. The CDR3 nucleotides read TGTGCCAGCAGTTACAACCGGGATTACAACTTACAAGAGACCCAGTACTTC.

This chain uses TRBV7-9 with TRBJ2-2; no firm D call. Germline CDR1 is SEHNR and CDR2 is FQNEAQ (reference sequence). The V gene lost 0 bases and the J gene lost 4 bases, with 18 bases spanning the gap. This CDR3 comprises 18 residues. CDR3 nucleotides: TGTGCCAGCAGCTTAGCGAAGGGCGCTGAGTTACCCACCGGGGAGCTGTTTTTT. This codes for CASSLAKGAELPTGELFF. The entire variable domain, with the rest obtained from reference TRBV7-9 and TRBJ2-2, is as follows: DTGVSQNPRHKITKRGQNVTFRCDPISEHNRLYWYRQTLGQGPEFLTYFQNEAQLEKSRLLSDRFSAERPKGSFSTLEIQRTEQGDSAMYLCASSLAKGAELPTGELFFGEGSRLTVL.

This clonotype was counted between two and nine times. The J gene is TRBJ2-1, the V gene TRBV7-9, with D possibly TRBD1 on 5 matching bases. CDR3 length equals 16 residues. Germline CDR1 reads SEHNR; CDR2 reads FQNEAQ (reference sequence). V was shortened by 2 bases and J by 8 bases, with 19 bases between the two germline ends. CDR3 loop: CASSLPISQATDEQFF. The CDR3 bases are TGTGCCAGCAGCTTACCGATATCACAGGCTACCGATGAGCAGTTCTTC.

The V call is TRBV29-1, the J call TRBJ1-2; weak D call: TRBD1 (5 bases). Germline loops: CDR1 SQVTM, CDR2 ANQGSEA. Deletions cut 5 bases from V and 1 base from J, with 11 bases between. The CDR3 covers 13 residues. The DNA of the CDR3 is TGCAGCGTTCTTTTCAGGGATAACTATGGCTACACCTTC. Its translation is CSVLFRDNYGYTF.

This clonotype was detected many times. This chain uses TRBV7-2 with TRBJ1-1, with 7 bases identical to TRBD1. Germline CDR1 reads SGHTA; CDR2 reads FQGNSA. The CDR3 runs 14 residues. J lost 2 bases, V lost 3 bases, and 3 bases had no gene match. The chain's CDR3 is CASSLEGANTEAFF. In DNA, the CDR3 is TGTGCCAGCAGCTTGGAGGGGGCCAACACTGAAGCTTTCTTT.

This clonotype was recorded many times. Here the CDR3 DNA reads TGTGCCAGCGCGGGAGCGAACACCGGGGAGCTGTTTTTT. Protein: CASAGANTGELFF. The chain couples TRBV7-6 to TRBJ2-2, with TRBD2 identical over 7 bases. J lost 0 bases, V lost 8 bases, and 0 bases had no gene match. The CDR3 is made up of 13 amino acids. The germline CDR1 and CDR2 sequences are SGHVS and FNYEAQ. The full variable domain, in which reference TRBV7-6 and TRBJ2-2 provide the parts outside the CDR3, is GAGVSQSPRYKVTKRGQDVALRCDPISGHVSLYWYRQALGQGPEFLTYFNYEAQQDKSGLPNDRFSAERPEGSISTLTIQRTEQRDSAMYRCASAGANTGELFFGEGSRLTVL.

This clonotype appeared a few times. This may stem from a read error, because a much larger clone lies one nucleotide away. Written as DNA, the CDR3 is TGTGCCGGCAGCTTAGGACAGACTGCCTATAATTCACCCCTCCACTTT. It codes for CAGSLGQTAYNSPLHF. V is TRBV7-2 and J is TRBJ1-6; D may be TRBD1 (6 bases). The CDR3 extends over 16 amino acids. Germline V gene lookup returns CDR1 SGHTA and CDR2 FQGNSA.

This clonotype came up a few times. The V call is TRBV19, the J call TRBJ2-1; D is undetermined. With 3 bases removed from V and 4 bases from J, the gap between germline ends came to 16 bases. Germline V lookup: CDR1 LNHDA, CDR2 SQIVND (reference sequence). This CDR3 region has 16 residues. The CDR3 DNA reads TGTGCCAGTAGTATTTTTCCCCGCCCTTTTTACAATGAGCAGTTCTTC. It translates to CASSIFPRPFYNEQFF. The full variable domain, its missing parts supplied by reference TRBV19 and TRBJ2-1, is DGGITQSPKYLFRKEGQNVTLSCEQNLNHDAMYWYRQDPGQGLRLIYYSQIVNDFQKGDIAEGYSVSREKKESFPLTVTSAQKNPTAFYLCASSIFPRPFYNEQFFGPGTRLTVL.

This chain joins TRBV6-1 and TRBJ1-6, with D unresolved. CDR1 is MNHNS, CDR2 SASEGT, per germline. The CDR3 has 13 residues. Trimming took 5 bases from V and 7 from J, leaving 9 bases between them. This chain's CDR3 is CASSRDTNSPLHF. For the CDR3, the DNA is TGTGCCAGCAGTCGGGATACAAATTCACCCCTCCACTTT.

This clonotype came up a few times. The rearrangement joins TRBV2 to TRBJ2-7, with D perhaps matching TRBD1 or TRBD2 (5 bases each). CDR3 length: 13 amino acids. CDR1 is SNHLY and CDR2 is FYNNEI in the germline V gene. V lost 4 bases and J lost 1, with 8 bases in between. The CDR3 DNA reads TGTGCCAGCAGTGGGGACGCTTCCTACGAGCAGTACTTC. It codes for CASSGDASYEQYF.

This chain joins TRBV4-2 and TRBJ1-1; 10 nucleotides line up with TRBD1. CDR3 length: 14 residues. V lost 0 bases and J lost 5; bases outside the gene matches: 0. Germline assignment: CDR1 LGHNA and CDR2 YNFKEQ. DNA for the CDR3: TGTGCCAGCAGCCAAGAGGGACAGGGGACTGAAGCTTTCTTT. This gives the protein CASSQEGQGTEAFF.

The sample holds a few counts of this clonotype. V and J are TRBV6-2 or TRBV6-3 and TRBJ2-7; D remains ambiguous. V lost 6 bases and J lost 7, with 19 bases in between. Germline CDR1 reads MNHEY; CDR2 reads SVGEGT. The CDR3 contains 14 residues. CDR3 amino acids: CASSSIDRAGEQYV. CDR3 bases: TGTGCCAGCAGCTCAATCGATCGGGCAGGTGAGCAGTACGTC.

This clonotype showed up many times. J is TRBJ1-2 and V is TRBV7-9; weak D call: TRBD1 (6 bases). Germline V lookup: CDR1 SEHNR, CDR2 FQNEAQ (reference sequence). This CDR3 contains 15 residues. Trimming stripped 1 base from V and 2 bases from J, with 11 bases between. The CDR3 spells CASSLGGGLNYGYTF. CDR3 in DNA: TGTGCCAGCAGCTTAGGTGGGGGCCTCAACTATGGCTACACCTTC.

This clonotype has ten or more counts. This chain connects TRBV4-2 to TRBJ1-1; no reliable D call. The CDR3 runs to 15 residues. Trimming took 0 bases from V and 4 from J, leaving 12 bases between them. Germline CDR1 LGHNA, CDR2 YNFKEQ. The CDR3 nucleotides read TGTGCCAGCAGCCAAGAAGGAGGGCTCTCCACTGAAGCTTTCTTT. This codes for CASSQEGGLSTEAFF.

This chain connects TRBV7-9 to TRBJ2-7; 9 bases map to TRBD2. Germline loops: CDR1 SEHNR, CDR2 FQNEAQ (reference sequence). J lost 2 bases, V lost 4 bases, and 3 bases had no gene match. CDR3 length equals 14 residues. CDR3 residues: CASSWTSVAYEQYF. The CDR3 bases are TGTGCCAGCAGCTGGACTAGCGTTGCCTACGAGCAGTACTTC.

This clonotype was seen at least ten times. The chain carries TRBV7-2 and TRBJ2-2, with 7 bases aligning to TRBD2. CDR3 size: 16 residues. V was pared by 6 bases and J by 5 bases, with 12 bases of the junction left unmatched. Per germline, CDR1 SGHTA and CDR2 FQGNSA. The CDR3 DNA is TGTGCCAGCAGAATAAGGGCTAGCGGAAGGACCGGGGAGCTGTTTTTT. It yields the protein CASRIRASGRTGELFF.

This chain uses TRBV2 with TRBJ1-2, with a possible D match to TRBD1 (5 bases). CDR3 length: 11 residues. Germline V CDR1 and CDR2: SNHLY, FYNNEI. Trimming removed 10 bases from V and 8 bases from J, with 14 bases in between. The CDR3 loop reads CATRRGNGYTF. CDR3 nucleotide sequence: TGTGCCACACGTAGGGGCAACGGCTACACCTTC.

The chain has TRBV13 and TRBJ1-1, with D possibly matching TRBD1 (6 bases). This CDR3 spans 17 amino acids. Germline V gives CDR1 PRHDT, CDR2 FYEKMQ (reference sequence). V gave up 5 bases and J gave up 8 bases, with 27 bases separating them. CDR3 amino acids: CASSALRGDRRQIEAFF. DNA for the CDR3: TGTGCCAGCAGCGCATTAAGGGGGGATCGGAGACAAATAGAAGCTTTCTTT.

The chain links TRBV28 to TRBJ2-3; TRBD2 agrees at 7 bases. Germline V CDR1 and CDR2: MDHEN, SYDVKM. This CDR3 contains 15 residues. Trimming took 4 bases from V and 1 from J; bases not matched to a gene: 5. The CDR3, as DNA: TGTGCCAGCAGTTCAAGCGGGGAGGGCACAGATACGCAGTATTTT. Residues: CASSSSGEGTDTQYF.